This T cell receptor beta chain was found in a study of blood T cells in healthy people across ages. This clonotype occurred a few times. Next came a second PCR, run for about 7 to 12 cycles, which used a sample-barcoded 5' primer along with a J-beta primer mix. One entry per CDR3 protein results from TCRdb running MiXCR on the 5' RACE reads. Of around 400,000 distinct CDR3 sequences listed, 50% to 60% are singletons. Collection of ten milliliters of peripheral blood was performed for each donor. The germline gives CDR1 PRHDT, CDR2 FYEKMQ (reference sequence). This CDR3 is 14 amino acids long. The sequence came from a man aged 55 to 70 in good health. The sequencing input was blood. The chain couples TRBV13 to TRBJ2-7; tentatively, D is TRBD1 or TRBD2 (7 bases each). The J call may be in error: the DNA end matches TRBJ2-5 better. The CDR3 nucleotides are TGTGCCAGCAGCTTCCGACAGGGAGGGGAGACCCAGTACTTC. Its translation is CASSFRQGGETQYF.